Included here is one TCR beta chain sequence, with context. Its antigen remains unidentified. The data derive from a study of blood T cells in healthy people across ages. Findings of the study overall: Bulk PBMC profiling left naive and antigen-experienced comparisons inconclusive. Strong correlation existed between TCR beta diversity and naive T cell percentage.

CDR3 length equals 16 residues. V was clipped by 8 bases and J by 1 base, with 15 bases between them. Germline V gene data show CDR1 as MNHEY and CDR2 as SVGAGI. A second roughly 6 to 11 cycle PCR used barcoded and J-beta primers. A template-switch adaptor with 12 random nucleotides tagged each cDNA molecule. From each sample, at least 3 million paired-end reads containing CDR3 were obtained. MiXCR, applied by TCRdb to the 5' RACE reads, yields one record per CDR3 protein. The data hold some 880,000 distinct CDR3 sequences, with around 34% observed a single time. The source of this sequence is a man in his late teens or twenties in good health. The chain joins TRBV6-5 to TRBJ2-6; the D gene is possibly TRBD1 (7 bases). Sequencing used blood. CDR3 sequence reads: CASLPSGGSGANVLTF. The CDR3 DNA reads TGTGCCAGCTTACCCTCAGGGGGGTCTGGGGCCAACGTCCTGACTTTC.